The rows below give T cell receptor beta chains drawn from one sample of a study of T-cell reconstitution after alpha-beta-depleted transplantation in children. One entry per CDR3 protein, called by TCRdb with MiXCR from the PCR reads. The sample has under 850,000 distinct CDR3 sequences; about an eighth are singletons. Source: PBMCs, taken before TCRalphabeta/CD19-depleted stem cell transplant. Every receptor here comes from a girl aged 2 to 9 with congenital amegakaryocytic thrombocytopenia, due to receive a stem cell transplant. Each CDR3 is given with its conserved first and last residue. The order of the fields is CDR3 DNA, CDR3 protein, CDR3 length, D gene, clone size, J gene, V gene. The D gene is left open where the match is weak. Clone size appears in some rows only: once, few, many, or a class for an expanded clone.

CDR3nt: TGTGCCAGCAGCCCCAGCCGGAGCGACAGGACTAATCAGCCCCAGCATTTT; CDR3aa: CASSPSRSDRTNQPQHF; len: 17; d_gene: .; abundance: .; j_gene: TRBJ1-5; v_gene: TRBV13
CDR3nt: TGCAGCGTTGATAGAGACGCGACGGGTGGCTACACCTTC; CDR3aa: CSVDRDATGGYTF; len: 13; d_gene: .; abundance: .; j_gene: TRBJ1-2; v_gene: TRBV29-1
CDR3nt: TGCAGCGTTAAATTTTGGGGACAGGGGAAGAACACTGAAGCTTTCTTT; CDR3aa: CSVKFWGQGKNTEAFF; len: 16; d_gene: TRBD1; abundance: many; j_gene: TRBJ1-1; v_gene: TRBV29-1
CDR3nt: TGTGCCAGCAGCCCCCTCCGGGCTGAAGCTTTCTTT; CDR3aa: CASSPLRAEAFF; len: 12; d_gene: .; abundance: .; j_gene: TRBJ1-1; v_gene: TRBV7-6
CDR3nt: TGCAGTGCTAGGGGGAGACAGGGGCGCTCCTACGAGCAGTACTTC; CDR3aa: CSARGRQGRSYEQYF; len: 15; d_gene: TRBD1; abundance: few; j_gene: TRBJ2-7; v_gene: TRBV20-1
CDR3nt: TGTGCCAGCAGCCCGCAGGTCACTAGCGGGGGACTTTTCTACGAGCAGTACTTC; CDR3aa: CASSPQVTSGGLFYEQYF; len: 18; d_gene: TRBD2; abundance: few; j_gene: TRBJ2-7; v_gene: TRBV4-2
CDR3nt: TGTGCCAGCAGGAATCAGTGGGTTAGCTCCTACAATGAGCAGTTCTTC; CDR3aa: CASRNQWVSSYNEQFF; len: 16; d_gene: .; abundance: many; j_gene: TRBJ2-1; v_gene: TRBV6-1
CDR3nt: TGCGCCAGCAGCTTTGGACTAGCGGGAGGGCACTCCTACAATGAGCAGTTCTTC; CDR3aa: CASSFGLAGGHSYNEQFF; len: 18; d_gene: TRBD2; abundance: few; j_gene: TRBJ2-1; v_gene: TRBV5-1
CDR3nt: TGCAGTGCGGAGGACGTAGCGGGGGCCGGGTGGTTT; CDR3aa: CSAEDVAGAGWF; len: 12; d_gene: TRBD2; abundance: few; j_gene: TRBJ2-3; v_gene: TRBV20-1
CDR3nt: TGTGCCAGCACTCCCCCGGGTATTGGAAACACCATATATTTT; CDR3aa: CASTPPGIGNTIYF; len: 14; d_gene: .; abundance: many; j_gene: TRBJ1-3; v_gene: TRBV7-9
CDR3nt: TGCGCCAGCAGCTTGGAAGGGCGAGCTAACTATGGCTACACCTTC; CDR3aa: CASSLEGRANYGYTF; len: 15; d_gene: .; abundance: few; j_gene: TRBJ1-2; v_gene: TRBV5-1
CDR3nt: TGCGCCAGCAGCTTGGAAACTAGCCTAGATACGCAGTATTTT; CDR3aa: CASSLETSLDTQYF; len: 14; d_gene: .; abundance: few; j_gene: TRBJ2-3; v_gene: TRBV5-1
CDR3nt: TGCAGCGGACTTGGACTTTCCAGGCGGAAACCCCACAATGAGCAGTTCTTC; CDR3aa: CSGLGLSRRKPHNEQFF; len: 17; d_gene: .; abundance: many; j_gene: TRBJ2-1; v_gene: TRBV20-1
CDR3nt: TGTGCCAGCAGCGGGGGACCAACGAACACCGGGGAGCTGTTTTTT; CDR3aa: CASSGGPTNTGELFF; len: 15; d_gene: .; abundance: many; j_gene: TRBJ2-2; v_gene: TRBV7-3
CDR3nt: TGTGCCAGCAGTCTAGGGACCGGGGAGGCGTTCTTC; CDR3aa: CASSLGTGEAFF; len: 12; d_gene: .; abundance: many; j_gene: TRBJ2-1; v_gene: TRBV12-3/TRBV12-4
CDR3nt: TGCAGCGTTCGGGACGCGTATGGCTACACCTTC; CDR3aa: CSVRDAYGYTF; len: 11; d_gene: .; abundance: many; j_gene: TRBJ1-2; v_gene: TRBV29-1
CDR3nt: TGCAGTGCTAGAGATATTCTCATCCCGGGGGCTGAGCAGTTCTTC; CDR3aa: CSARDILIPGAEQFF; len: 15; d_gene: .; abundance: many; j_gene: TRBJ2-1; v_gene: TRBV20-1
CDR3nt: TGTGCCAGCAGCTACTGGACAGGGGTTGAGACAGATACGCAGTATTTT; CDR3aa: CASSYWTGVETDTQYF; len: 16; d_gene: TRBD1; abundance: .; j_gene: TRBJ2-3; v_gene: TRBV11-2
CDR3nt: TGCGCCAGCAGCCAAGACAGGGTTTTGGGCCAAGAGACCCAGTACTTC; CDR3aa: CASSQDRVLGQETQYF; len: 16; d_gene: .; abundance: .; j_gene: TRBJ2-5; v_gene: TRBV4-1
CDR3nt: TGCGCCAGCGCTCCAGCGGTAGACACCGGGGAGCTGTTTTTT; CDR3aa: CASAPAVDTGELFF; len: 14; d_gene: .; abundance: few; j_gene: TRBJ2-2; v_gene: TRBV5-1
CDR3nt: TGTGCCAGCAGCCTGGAGGCAGTTCTTAGCAATCAGCCCCAGCATTTT; CDR3aa: CASSLEAVLSNQPQHF; len: 16; d_gene: .; abundance: many; j_gene: TRBJ1-5; v_gene: TRBV5-6
CDR3nt: TGCGCCAGCAGCCGACGACTAGCGGGAGAAGTGTCAGATACGCAGTATTTT; CDR3aa: CASSRRLAGEVSDTQYF; len: 17; d_gene: TRBD2; abundance: .; j_gene: TRBJ2-3; v_gene: TRBV5-1
CDR3nt: TGTGCCACCAGCACTCAGGACGGGAACGGCTACAATGAGCAGTTCTTC; CDR3aa: CATSTQDGNGYNEQFF; len: 16; d_gene: .; abundance: many; j_gene: TRBJ2-1; v_gene: TRBV15
CDR3nt: TGTGCCTGGACTTTACAAGCGACAGGTACAAACATTCAGTACTTC; CDR3aa: CAWTLQATGTNIQYF; len: 15; d_gene: .; abundance: .; j_gene: TRBJ2-4; v_gene: TRBV30
CDR3nt: TGCGCCAGCAGCCAAGTGCGACCTAGGTATCAAACCTACAATGAGCAGTTCTTC; CDR3aa: CASSQVRPRYQTYNEQFF; len: 18; d_gene: .; abundance: .; j_gene: TRBJ2-1; v_gene: TRBV4-1
CDR3nt: TGTGCCAGCAGCTCGACTAGCGGGAGGGTCTACGAGCAGTACTTC; CDR3aa: CASSSTSGRVYEQYF; len: 15; d_gene: TRBD2; abundance: many; j_gene: TRBJ2-7; v_gene: TRBV7-8
CDR3nt: TGTGCCAGCAGCTCCGCGAGGGCAGGAGAGCAGTACTTC; CDR3aa: CASSSARAGEQYF; len: 13; d_gene: .; abundance: .; j_gene: TRBJ2-7; v_gene: TRBV7-9
CDR3nt: TGTGCCAGCAGTTACCGCGACCTCTCCATCGGGAGCTCCTACAATGAGCAGTTCTTC; CDR3aa: CASSYRDLSIGSSYNEQFF; len: 19; d_gene: .; abundance: many; j_gene: TRBJ2-1; v_gene: TRBV6-5
CDR3nt: TGTGCCAGCAGTTTTGGGACAGGGCGGGACGAGCAGTACTTC; CDR3aa: CASSFGTGRDEQYF; len: 14; d_gene: TRBD1; abundance: few; j_gene: TRBJ2-7; v_gene: TRBV27
CDR3nt: TGTGCCAGCAGTGGATTGGACAGCACCTACGAGCAGTACTTC; CDR3aa: CASSGLDSTYEQYF; len: 14; d_gene: .; abundance: many; j_gene: TRBJ2-7; v_gene: TRBV2
CDR3nt: TGTGCCATCAGTGAGGGCAGGGTTGGGGAGACCCAGTACTTC; CDR3aa: CAISEGRVGETQYF; len: 14; d_gene: .; abundance: few; j_gene: TRBJ2-5; v_gene: TRBV10-3
CDR3nt: TGTGCCAGCAGCTTGGGCAGGGCGTCCCAAGAGACCCAGTACTTC; CDR3aa: CASSLGRASQETQYF; len: 15; d_gene: .; abundance: many; j_gene: TRBJ2-5; v_gene: TRBV7-3
CDR3nt: TGCAGCGTTGAACGGCGGACAGGGGGTGTCTACGAGCAGTACTTC; CDR3aa: CSVERRTGGVYEQYF; len: 15; d_gene: TRBD1; abundance: .; j_gene: TRBJ2-7; v_gene: TRBV29-1
CDR3nt: TGTGCCAGCAGTAAACAGGGCTCGAACGAGCAGTACTTC; CDR3aa: CASSKQGSNEQYF; len: 13; d_gene: .; abundance: few; j_gene: TRBJ2-7; v_gene: TRBV6-1
CDR3nt: TGTGCCAGCAGTGATACGACTAGCCTCAATGAGCAGTTCTTC; CDR3aa: CASSDTTSLNEQFF; len: 14; d_gene: TRBD2; abundance: .; j_gene: TRBJ2-1; v_gene: TRBV28
CDR3nt: TGTGCCAGCAGTTTACTCCCCGTGGGACAGGGGGAAGAGACCCAGTACTTC; CDR3aa: CASSLLPVGQGEETQYF; len: 17; d_gene: TRBD1; abundance: .; j_gene: TRBJ2-5; v_gene: TRBV27
CDR3nt: TGCAGTGCTAGAGATTCGTCAGGCTATGGCTACACCTTC; CDR3aa: CSARDSSGYGYTF; len: 13; d_gene: .; abundance: many; j_gene: TRBJ1-2; v_gene: TRBV20-1
CDR3nt: TGCAGTGCCAGACTAGCGGGAGGGCCGAACACCGGGGAGCTGTTTTTT; CDR3aa: CSARLAGGPNTGELFF; len: 16; d_gene: TRBD2; abundance: many; j_gene: TRBJ2-2; v_gene: TRBV20-1
CDR3nt: TGTGCCAGCAGCCCCTCGAGTGTCGGGGAGTGGAATGAGCAGTTCTTC; CDR3aa: CASSPSSVGEWNEQFF; len: 16; d_gene: .; abundance: few; j_gene: TRBJ2-1; v_gene: TRBV5-5
CDR3nt: TGTGCCAGCAGTTTTGGAGCGTTCCAAGAGACCCAGTACTTC; CDR3aa: CASSFGAFQETQYF; len: 14; d_gene: .; abundance: .; j_gene: TRBJ2-5; v_gene: TRBV12-3/TRBV12-4
CDR3nt: TGCGCCAGCAGCTGGGACAGGGAAATCCAAGAGACCCAGTACTTC; CDR3aa: CASSWDREIQETQYF; len: 15; d_gene: TRBD1; abundance: .; j_gene: TRBJ2-5; v_gene: TRBV5-1
CDR3nt: TGTGCCAGCAGTTTAAAGGGAGGCCGGCTAGGAGAGACCCAGTACTTC; CDR3aa: CASSLKGGRLGETQYF; len: 16; d_gene: .; abundance: many; j_gene: TRBJ2-5; v_gene: TRBV28
CDR3nt: TGCAGTGCGACGACTAGCGGGATGTTATATGAGCAGTTCTTC; CDR3aa: CSATTSGMLYEQFF; len: 14; d_gene: TRBD2; abundance: .; j_gene: TRBJ2-1; v_gene: TRBV20-1
CDR3nt: TGCAGCGTTGCGGGTCCAGATACGCAGTATTTT; CDR3aa: CSVAGPDTQYF; len: 11; d_gene: .; abundance: many; j_gene: TRBJ2-3; v_gene: TRBV29-1
CDR3nt: TGTGCCAGCAGCCTGACGGTAGCTAGTGATGAGCAGTTCTTC; CDR3aa: CASSLTVASDEQFF; len: 14; d_gene: .; abundance: many; j_gene: TRBJ2-1; v_gene: TRBV7-3